Below are 25 T cell receptor beta chains sequenced from a single sample in a study of T cells in women clearing cervical HPV infection. Only in-frame clones appear in the TCRdb table, and some are missing; sequencing was by immunoSEQ multiplex PCR. The ten top clones account for about 0.94%, within a sample of 45,000 to 55,000 clones. The sample comprised blood buffy coat. All receptors come from a woman aged 18 to 75 with a cervical HPV16 infection that either progressed to CIN3+ or cleared (not recorded which).

Concerning this clone itself: The DNA ends 3 residues before the CDR3 does, and the rest of the CDR3 is filled in from the germline J gene. V gene TRBV2 combines with J gene TRBJ1-2; D is unclear. CDR1 and CDR2 from the germline V gene are SNHLY and FYNNEI. The CDR3 contains 14 residues. CDR3 sequence reads: CASSPDWRSYDYTF. CDR3 DNA (partial): TGTGCCAGCAGTCCGGACTGGCGATCCTACGAC.

With respect to this clone: Read data end 3 residues before the CDR3 end; the end is taken from the germline J gene. V gene TRBV20-1 combines with J gene TRBJ2-3; 9 bases map to TRBD2. V lost 1 base and J lost 4; bases outside the gene matches: 0. This CDR3 comprises 13 residues. Germline CDR1 and CDR2: DFQATT and SNEGSKA (reference sequence). CDR3 sequence reads: CSARGGGADTQYF. The CDR3 bases that were read are TGCAGTGCTAGAGGCGGGGGGGCAGATACG.

Points on this clone: The CDR3 end is not reached by the read, which stops 3 residues before it; the germline J gene fills it in. J is TRBJ1-4 and V is TRBV19, with 10 bases aligning to TRBD1. Germline V gene sequence: CDR1 LNHDA, CDR2 SQIVND (reference sequence). The CDR3 sequence is 15 residues long. The part of the CDR3 DNA that was read is TGTGCCAGTAGTATGGGACAGGGGAAAACATCACCA. Translation: CASSMGQGKTSP. The entire CDR3 protein reads CASSMGQGKTSPLFF. The whole variable domain, remainder taken from reference TRBV19 and TRBJ1-4, is DGGITQSPKYLFRKEGQNVTLSCEQNLNHDAMYWYRQDPGQGLRLIYYSQIVNDFQKGDIAEGYSVSREKKESFPLTVTSAQKNPTAFYLCASSMGQGKTSPLFFGSGTQLSVL.

For this clone: The sequence runs out 3 residues before the end of the CDR3; the remainder is reconstructed from the germline J gene. The J gene is TRBJ1-4, the V gene TRBV5-5, with a tentative D call TRBD1 (5 bases). Germline values: CDR1 SGHKS, CDR2 YYEKEE (reference sequence). The CDR3 sequence is 15 residues long. The CDR3 bases that were read are TGTGCCAGCAGCTTTGCCCTATCTGGGGCCAACGTA. Its protein is CASSFALSGANV. The whole CDR3 protein is CASSFALSGANVLFF.

Note on this clone: From the germline J gene comes the end of the CDR3, since the read stops 3 residues before it. V gene TRBV14 combines with J gene TRBJ2-7, with unresolved D. Germline CDR1 reads SGHDN; CDR2 reads FVKESK. V was clipped by 2 bases and J by 4 bases, with 3 bases between them. The CDR3 contains 11 residues. The CDR3 protein is CASSQLYEQYF. The sequenced part of the CDR3 DNA is TGTGCCAGCAGCCAACTTTACGAG.

With respect to this clone: The observed sequence ends 3 residues before the CDR3 terminus, with the missing tail filled in from the germline J gene. The rearrangement joins TRBV2 to TRBJ1-6; a possible D gene is TRBD1 (5 bases). Trimming left V 3 bases short and J 7 bases short, with 10 bases between. CDR3 size: 14 residues. CDR1 and CDR2 from the germline V gene are SNHLY and FYNNEI. Partial CDR3 DNA: TGTGCCAGCAGTGACGTCCAGGGAAATTCACCC. It yields the protein CASSDVQGNSP. The entire CDR3 protein is CASSDVQGNSPLHF.

With respect to this clone: The observed sequence ends 3 residues before the CDR3 terminus, with the missing tail filled in from the germline J gene. The J gene is TRBJ2-7, the V gene TRBV12-5; D ambiguous. Germline V CDR1 and CDR2: LGHNT, FRNRAP. V lost 0 bases to trimming and J lost 6 bases, with 6 bases between them. The CDR3 contains 12 residues. The CDR3 here is CASGLVPGEQYF. The sequenced part of the CDR3 DNA is TGTGCTAGTGGTTTGGTACCAGGCGAG.

Remarks on this clone: The read finishes 3 residues shy of the CDR3 end, and the germline J gene is used to complete it. J is TRBJ1-2 and V is TRBV5-1; TRBD1 aligns across 10 bases. Trimming at V came to 3 bases and at J to 7 bases, leaving 15 bases not matched to a gene. Germline CDR1 and CDR2: SGHRS and YFSETQ. The length of the CDR3 is 17 residues. CDR3 DNA (partial): TGCGCCAGCAGCTCGTTGACAGGGGGCGCGACCCCGAGTGGC. Protein product: CASSSLTGGATPSG. The full CDR3 protein is CASSSLTGGATPSGYTF.

About this clone: The read stops 3 residues short of the end of the CDR3; the missing end is completed from the germline J gene. V is TRBV4-2 and J is TRBJ2-7; TRBD2 matches at 7 bases. Trimming cost V 2 bases and J 5 bases; bases outside gene matches: 9. The CDR3 is made up of 15 amino acids. CDR1 and CDR2 from the germline V gene are LGHNA and YNFKEQ. The DNA read from the CDR3 is TGTGCCAGCAGCCAAAAAGGACTAGACGACCACGAG. It specifies CASSQKGLDDHE. From start to end, the CDR3 is CASSQKGLDDHEQYF.

To note about this clone: The read gets to within 3 residues of the CDR3 end, and the germline J gene fills in the rest. V is TRBV7-9 and J is TRBJ1-5, with D possibly TRBD1 on 6 matching bases. The CDR3 totals 15 residues. V gave up 5 bases and J gave up 4 bases, with 15 bases separating them. In germline, CDR1 is SEHNR, CDR2 FQNEAQ (reference sequence). The chain's CDR3 is CASSDEQGGNQPQHF. Incomplete CDR3 DNA: TGTGCCAGCAGCGACGAACAGGGCGGAAATCAGCCC.

About this clone: Read sequence stops 3 residues before the CDR3 end, and the germline J gene provides the missing end. The rearrangement links TRBV5-4 to TRBJ1-1; possible D gene TRBD1, 5 bases. With 0 bases removed from V and 1 base from J, the gap between germline ends came to 13 bases. The CDR3 is 16 residues long. The germline V gene has CDR1 SGHNT and CDR2 YYREEE (reference sequence). Here the CDR3 reads CASSLGGGGWNTEAFF. The sequenced CDR3 bases are TGTGCCAGCAGCTTGGGCGGGGGAGGGTGGAACACTGAA.

CDR3 amino acids: CASSGLAGSDTQYF. The CDR3 bases that were read are TGTGCCAGTAGCGGACTAGCGGGATCAGATACG. This chain connects TRBV19 to TRBJ2-3, with 12 bases lining up with TRBD2. The read falls 3 residues short of the CDR3 end, and the missing part is taken from the germline J gene. From germline, CDR1 is LNHDA and CDR2 SQIVND (reference sequence). The junction had 2 bases not matched to a gene; V was cut back by 6 bases and J by 4 bases. CDR3 length: 14 amino acids.

The CDR3 DNA, read in part, is TGCAGTGCTAAAGTTACAGGGGGCGTGAGCAATCAGCCC. Translated, it gives CSAKVTGGVSNQP. The CDR3 in full is CSAKVTGGVSNQPQHF. The V call is TRBV20-1, the J call TRBJ1-5, with 9 bases aligning to TRBD1. The read finishes 3 residues shy of the CDR3 end, and the germline J gene is used to complete it. Germline values: CDR1 DFQATT, CDR2 SNEGSKA (reference sequence). CDR3 length: 16 residues. J gave up 1 base and V 4 bases, and 8 bases lay outside the gene matches.

Turning to this clone: The read finishes 3 residues shy of the CDR3 end, and the germline J gene is used to complete it. The chain combines TRBV10-3 with TRBJ2-5; TRBD2 aligns across 8 bases. The V and J ends lost 5 bases and 3 bases, in that order; junction bases with no gene match: 8. CDR1 ENHRY and CDR2 SYGVKD come from the germline V gene. The CDR3 has 15 amino acids. CDR3 DNA, as far as it was read: TGTGCCATCAGTCGGAGCGGGGGCGACAAAGAGACC. Translating gives CAISRSGGDKET. The full CDR3 protein reads CAISRSGGDKETQYF.

In regard to this clone: The read finishes 3 residues shy of the CDR3 end, and the germline J gene is used to complete it. V gene TRBV13 combines with J gene TRBJ2-3; 7 bases align to TRBD2. CDR1 is PRHDT, CDR2 FYEKMQ, per germline (reference sequence). This CDR3 comprises 14 residues. The sequenced part of the CDR3 DNA is TGTGCCAGCAGCTTATTTTCTGGGCGGGAGACG. Translated: CASSLFSGRET. The CDR3 as a whole reads CASSLFSGRETQYF.

Of note for this clone: Read coverage stops 3 residues before the CDR3 terminus; the germline J gene supplies the remainder. This sequence joins TRBV5-4 and TRBJ1-1; D is ambiguous. Deletions cut 0 bases from V and 4 bases from J, with 10 bases between. In germline, CDR1 is SGHNT, CDR2 YYREEE (reference sequence). This CDR3 is built from 14 residues. The CDR3 sequence is CASSLGAGTTEAFF. CDR3 bases read: TGTGCCAGCAGCTTGGGGGCGGGAACCACTGAA.

Comment on this clone: Read sequence stops 3 residues before the CDR3 end, and the germline J gene provides the missing end. This sequence joins TRBV18 and TRBJ1-1; D is possibly TRBD1 (5 bases). Trimming stripped 2 bases from V and 6 bases from J, with 19 bases between. Germline V CDR1 and CDR2: KGHSH, LQKENI. CDR3 size: 16 residues. CDR3 protein: CASSPKYNPAGSEAFF. The part of the CDR3 DNA that was read is TGTGCCAGCTCACCAAAATATAACCCGGCAGGGTCTGAA.

Note on this clone: Sequencing ends 3 residues short of the CDR3 end; the germline J gene provides the rest. V gene TRBV28 combines with J gene TRBJ2-4, with 8 bases that match TRBD2. The CDR3 runs to 18 residues. The J segment lost 0 bases and the V segment lost 9 bases, leaving 16 bases of the junction unmatched. Germline loops: CDR1 MDHEN, CDR2 SYDVKM. The sequenced CDR3 bases are TGTGCCAGTCACGGCGGGGGGCTCATTTCCCTAGCCAAAAACATT. Its protein is CASHGGGLISLAKNI. The complete CDR3 reads CASHGGGLISLAKNIQYF.

On this clone: An end of the junction differs from the germline gene, which may be a read error. Read sequence stops 3 residues before the CDR3 end, and the germline J gene provides the missing end. Other DNA sequences of this sample code for an identical CDR3. The V call is TRBV19, the J call TRBJ1-3; TRBD1 is a possible D gene (6 bases). Germline CDR1 reads LNHDA; CDR2 reads SQIVND (reference sequence). The CDR3 is made up of 16 amino acids. The sequenced CDR3 bases are TGTGCCAGCGCGGGGGGGACACTTGTCTCTGGAAACACT. Translated: CASAGGTLVSGNT. The entire CDR3 protein is CASAGGTLVSGNTIYF. Combining the CDR3 with reference TRBV19 and TRBJ1-3 gives the whole variable domain DGGITQSPKYLFRKEGQNVTLSCEQNLNHDAMYWYRQDPGQGLRLIYYSQIVNDFQKGDIAEGYSVSREKKESFPLTVTSAQKNPTAFYLCASAGGTLVSGNTIYFGEGSWLTVV.

Concerning this clone itself: The DNA ends 3 residues before the CDR3 does, and the rest of the CDR3 is filled in from the germline J gene. The chain couples TRBV7-3 to TRBJ2-1, with TRBD1 as a possible D gene (6 bases). The CDR3 loop spans 13 amino acids. The germline gives CDR1 SGHTA, CDR2 FQGTGA. V dropped 4 bases and J dropped 9 bases, with 13 bases sitting between them. CDR3 amino acids: CASSSYRDTEQFF. The part of the CDR3 DNA that was read is TGTGCCAGCAGCTCCTACCGGGACACTGAG.

On this clone itself: The read halts 3 residues ahead of the CDR3 end, with the missing end drawn from the germline J gene. The rearrangement links TRBV19 to TRBJ1-5; D not certain. The CDR3 totals 13 residues. Germline V gene lookup returns CDR1 LNHDA and CDR2 SQIVND (reference sequence). V shed 8 bases and J shed 7 bases, with 15 bases lying between them. The CDR3 DNA, read in part, is TGTGCCAGTCGTGGTATTTCGACACAGCCC. Translated: CASRGISTQP. The entire CDR3 is CASRGISTQPQHF. The whole variable domain, filled in from reference TRBV19 and TRBJ1-5, reads DGGITQSPKYLFRKEGQNVTLSCEQNLNHDAMYWYRQDPGQGLRLIYYSQIVNDFQKGDIAEGYSVSREKKESFPLTVTSAQKNPTAFYLCASRGISTQPQHFGDGTRLSIL.

Worth noting for this clone: The sequence runs out 3 residues before the end of the CDR3; the remainder is reconstructed from the germline J gene. The rearrangement uses TRBV7-9 and TRBJ1-1, with D hard to call. The V end lost 6 bases, the J end lost 1 base, and 12 bases lay between the germline ends. Germline assignment: CDR1 SEHNR and CDR2 FQNEAQ (reference sequence). CDR3 length equals 14 residues. CDR3 residues: CASSLDLQNTEAFF. CDR3 DNA, as far as it was read: TGTGCCAGCAGTCTGGACTTACAGAACACTGAA.

Remarks on this clone: From the germline J gene comes the end of the CDR3, since the read stops 3 residues before it. The chain recombines TRBV19 with TRBJ1-2, with D tentatively TRBD1 (5 bases). The CDR3 runs to 16 residues. The ends were cut back, 2 bases at V and 2 bases at J, with 15 bases in the middle. Germline V gives CDR1 LNHDA, CDR2 SQIVND (reference sequence). Partial CDR3 DNA: TGTGCCAGTAGTATAATCCGGCCCACAGGAAACTATGGC. Amino acids: CASSIIRPTGNYG. The full CDR3 protein is CASSIIRPTGNYGYTF.

As concerns this clone: The read terminates 3 residues before the CDR3 end, so the remaining end is supplied by the germline J gene. The chain has TRBV19 and TRBJ1-2; a weak D match, TRBD1 (5 bases). The V and J ends lost 0 bases and 7 bases respectively, with 18 bases between them. CDR3 length: 16 residues. Germline CDR1 and CDR2: LNHDA and SQIVND (reference sequence). Partial CDR3 DNA: TGTGCCAGTAGTATAGATCAGGGAGTTGTGAATACTGGC. Translated, it gives CASSIDQGVVNTG. In full, the CDR3 is CASSIDQGVVNTGYTF. Combining the CDR3 with reference TRBV19 and TRBJ1-2 gives the whole variable domain DGGITQSPKYLFRKEGQNVTLSCEQNLNHDAMYWYRQDPGQGLRLIYYSQIVNDFQKGDIAEGYSVSREKKESFPLTVTSAQKNPTAFYLCASSIDQGVVNTGYTFGSGTRLTVV.

As to this clone: The CDR3 end lies 3 residues beyond the end of the read and is filled in from the germline J gene. The chain combines TRBV5-5 with TRBJ2-1; 9 nucleotides match TRBD1. Trimming took 4 bases from V and 7 from J; bases not matched to a gene: 6. The CDR3 extends over 14 amino acids. Germline CDR1 and CDR2: SGHKS and YYEKEE (reference sequence). CDR3 DNA (partial): TGTGCCAGCAGCCCCGGGACAGGGTTAAATGAG. Its translation: CASSPGTGLNE. The CDR3, in full, reads CASSPGTGLNEQFF.